The 30 T cell receptor beta chains presented below share a single source sample, sequenced in a study of monozygotic twins with inflammatory bowel disease. Using the 5' RACE reads, TCRdb records one entry per CDR3 protein without DNA. This table holds over 90,000 distinct CDR3 sequences. The sequenced sample was blood. These receptors all come from a human donor with ulcerative colitis or Crohn's disease, or a healthy co-twin of an affected twin (not recorded which).

The chain links TRBV5-6 to TRBJ2-3. The length of the CDR3 is 11 residues. From germline, CDR1 is SGHDT and CDR2 YYEEEE. The CDR3 sequence is CASSSRDTQYF.

This chain links TRBV5-1 with TRBJ2-5; TCRdb calls TRBD2, which cannot be checked without DNA. The germline V gene has CDR1 SGHRS and CDR2 YFSETQ. The CDR3 loop spans 13 amino acids. The CDR3 loop reads CASSYSGTETQYF.

This sequence joins TRBV6-5 and TRBJ2-7; the TCRdb D gene call, TRBD2, has no DNA to confirm it. The CDR3 extends over 13 amino acids. Germline CDR1 reads MNHEY; CDR2 reads SVGAGI. CDR3 loop: CASSPPSSYEQYF.

The chain's CDR3 is CATAPRAGGGNQPQHF. This chain uses TRBV10-3 with TRBJ1-5; the TCRdb D gene call, TRBD1, has no DNA to confirm it. CDR3 length equals 16 residues. The germline V gene encodes CDR1 ENHRY and CDR2 SYGVKD.

The chain has TRBV5-1 and TRBJ1-5; without DNA, the TCRdb call of TRBD1 cannot be checked. Germline values: CDR1 SGHRS, CDR2 YFSETQ. This CDR3 is 15 amino acids long. The CDR3 loop reads CASSWSPGGHQPQHF. Filled out from reference TRBV5-1 and TRBJ1-5, the complete variable domain reads KAGVTQTPRYLIKTRGQQVTLSCSPISGHRSVSWYQQTPGQGLQFLFEYFSETQRNKGNFPGRFSGRQFSNSRSEMNVSTLELGDSALYLCASSWSPGGHQPQHFGDGTRLSIL.

The chain recombines TRBV7-9 with TRBJ2-5. The CDR3 sequence is 12 residues long. From germline, CDR1 is SEHNR and CDR2 FQNEAQ (reference sequence). CDR3 sequence: CASSLNRETQYF.

The rearrangement joins TRBV20-1 to TRBJ2-7; TCRdb reports TRBD1, a call that lacks DNA to check it against. There are 14 residues in the CDR3. Germline V gives CDR1 DFQATT, CDR2 SNEGSKA (reference sequence). CDR3 protein: CSARDRQGSHEQYF.

The chain has TRBV12-5 and TRBJ2-7; TCRdb's assignment of TRBD1 cannot be checked, as there is no DNA. CDR1 LGHNT and CDR2 FRNRAP come from the germline V gene. This CDR3 region has 15 residues. CDR3: CASAYGGAPSYEQYF.

The rearrangement links TRBV7-2 to TRBJ1-1. This CDR3 contains 14 residues. From germline, CDR1 is SGHTA and CDR2 FQGNSA. This CDR3 is CASSLRVGRTEAFF.

This chain joins TRBV20-1 and TRBJ1-2; the TCRdb call, TRBD1, lacks DNA for checking. The V gene's germline CDR1 is DFQATT and CDR2 SNEGSKA (reference sequence). CDR3 length equals 17 residues. CDR3 loop: CSARVPGQPNANYGYTF.

The CDR3 loop reads CASSLNPGQARRVTEAFF. The V gene is TRBV12-3 or TRBV12-4, the J gene TRBJ1-1; TCRdb lists TRBD1, though no DNA is available to test this call. This CDR3 region has 18 residues.

The rearrangement uses TRBV12-3 or TRBV12-4 and TRBJ1-5; TCRdb proposes TRBD1, but this gene call is untestable without DNA. The CDR3 sequence is 18 residues long. Here the CDR3 reads CASSLKFGTAELNQPQHF.

The chain joins TRBV20-1 to TRBJ2-7; as DNA is missing, the TRBD1 call by TCRdb cannot be tested. Germline assignment: CDR1 DFQATT and CDR2 SNEGSKA (reference sequence). The CDR3 covers 14 residues. The CDR3 is CSARDRGKGYEQYF.

The chain is built from TRBV5-1 and TRBJ1-1. This CDR3 has 13 residues. The germline gives CDR1 SGHRS, CDR2 YFSETQ. The CDR3 sequence: CASSLLDNTEAFF.

The chain carries TRBV14 and TRBJ2-1; TCRdb's D gene call, TRBD1, goes unchecked for lack of DNA. The germline V gene has CDR1 SGHDN and CDR2 FVKESK. The CDR3 is 15 amino acids. The CDR3 spells CASSQEFRRAWEQFF.

The chain carries TRBV7-2 and TRBJ2-7. There are 13 residues in the CDR3. Germline assignment: CDR1 SGHTA and CDR2 FQGNSA. The CDR3 is CAISFNRNYEQYF.

The chain carries TRBV7-8 and TRBJ1-6; TCRdb indicates TRBD1, and absent DNA this call remains unverified. The CDR3 extends over 14 amino acids. Germline lookup yields CDR1 SGHVS and CDR2 FQNEAQ. CDR3 region: CASSLAARGSPLHF.

The rearrangement links TRBV3-1 to TRBJ1-2; with no DNA, the TCRdb D assignment of TRBD1 cannot be verified. Per germline, CDR1 LGHDT and CDR2 YNNKEL (reference sequence). This CDR3 region has 13 residues. Here the CDR3 reads CASSQHPGYGYTF.

This chain joins TRBV5-6 and TRBJ2-5; the D gene TCRdb calls, TRBD2, cannot be checked with no DNA. Per germline, CDR1 SGHDT and CDR2 YYEEEE. This CDR3 region has 14 residues. The CDR3 sequence is CASSLRTRQETQYF.

This chain connects TRBV5-1 to TRBJ2-1; without DNA, the TCRdb call of TRBD1 cannot be checked. The CDR3 covers 12 residues. Germline CDR1 reads SGHRS; CDR2 reads YFSETQ. The CDR3 sequence: CASSGDSREQFF.

This chain connects TRBV4-3 to TRBJ2-3; the TRBD2 assignment by TCRdb is unverifiable without DNA. CDR3 length equals 14 residues. The germline V gene has CDR1 LGHNA and CDR2 YSLEER. The CDR3 region is CASSSLAGTDTQYF.

V and J are TRBV20-1 and TRBJ1-5; TCRdb's D call of TRBD1 is untestable without DNA. CDR1 DFQATT and CDR2 SNEGSKA come from the germline V gene (reference sequence). The CDR3 totals 15 residues. The CDR3 protein is CSARETGTGNQPQHF.

The chain couples TRBV5-1 to TRBJ2-1; without DNA, the TCRdb call of TRBD1 cannot be checked. This CDR3 is 18 amino acids long. CDR1 is SGHRS, CDR2 YFSETQ, per germline. CDR3 residues: CASSGSNPGTPRSNEQFF. Together with reference TRBV5-1 and TRBJ2-1, the CDR3 gives the full variable domain: KAGVTQTPRYLIKTRGQQVTLSCSPISGHRSVSWYQQTPGQGLQFLFEYFSETQRNKGNFPGRFSGRQFSNSRSEMNVSTLELGDSALYLCASSGSNPGTPRSNEQFFGPGTRLTVL.

The chain uses TRBV29-1 and TRBJ2-7; TCRdb's D call of TRBD1 is untestable without DNA. Germline CDR1 and CDR2: SQVTM and ANQGSEA. This CDR3 has 13 amino acids. This chain's CDR3 is CSVDKLAGDEQYF.

V gene TRBV5-4 combines with J gene TRBJ2-7; TCRdb proposes TRBD1, but this gene call is untestable without DNA. Germline loops: CDR1 SGHNT, CDR2 YYREEE (reference sequence). This CDR3 contains 16 residues. The CDR3 spells CASSLNTNRAIHEQYF. Drawing the rest from reference TRBV5-4 and TRBJ2-7, the complete variable domain is ETGVTQSPTHLIKTRGQQVTLRCSSQSGHNTVSWYQQALGQGPQFIFQYYREEENGRGNFPPRFSGLQFPNYSSELNVNALELDDSALYLCASSLNTNRAIHEQYFGPGTRLTVT.

The rearrangement links TRBV12-3 or TRBV12-4 to TRBJ1-6; TCRdb returns TRBD1, unconfirmable since there is no DNA. This CDR3 has 13 residues. CDR3 amino acids: CASTRQGGSPLHF.

The gene calls are TRBV5-1 and TRBJ2-3; TCRdb gives TRBD2 as the D gene, but with no DNA this cannot be confirmed. Per the germline V gene, CDR1 is SGHRS and CDR2 is YFSETQ. This CDR3 comprises 17 residues. CDR3 residues: CASSLWTSGRSTDTQYF.

The gene calls are TRBV28 and TRBJ2-7. CDR3 length: 11 amino acids. The germline V gene has CDR1 MDHEN and CDR2 SYDVKM. CDR3 region: CASSLTYEQYF.

The rearrangement links TRBV3-1 to TRBJ2-4; the D call of TRBD1 rests on TCRdb alone, since no DNA is present to check it. The CDR3 has 14 amino acids. Germline V gene lookup returns CDR1 LGHDT and CDR2 YNNKEL (reference sequence). The CDR3 loop reads CASSHTGGKNIQYF.

The genes are TRBV5-1 and TRBJ2-7. This CDR3 spans 14 amino acids. CDR1 and CDR2 from the germline V gene are SGHRS and YFSETQ. The CDR3 reads CASSLSGRAYEQYF.